This is a list of T cell receptor beta chains from one sample in a study of OX40 agonist ivuxolimab in advanced cancers. Profiled with immunoSEQ multiplex PCR; TCRdb holds only in-frame clones, not every one. The sample lists 30,000 to 40,000 clones, roughly three quarters occurring once. The material sequenced was CD4+ or CD8+ T cells sorted from blood, taken in a trial of the OX40 agonist ivuxolimab. These receptors were obtained from an adult with an advanced solid tumor such as melanoma, head and neck, liver or kidney cancer. CDR3s include the opening cysteine and the closing phenylalanine or tryptophan. Fields, in order: clone size, J gene, CDR3 length, D gene, V gene, CDR3 DNA, CDR3 protein. D genes are given only for firm matches. The size entry is marked missing in some rows and otherwise reads once, few, many or a size class.

clone_size: .
j_call: TRBJ2-2
cdr3_length: 15
d_call: TRBD2
v_call: TRBV19
cdr3_nt: TGTGCCAGTAGGGGAGGGACCGTGTTGGCCGGGGAGCTGTTTTTT
cdr3_aa: CASRGGTVLAGELFF

clone_size: .
j_call: TRBJ1-3
cdr3_length: 17
d_call: TRBD1
v_call: TRBV18
cdr3_nt: TGTGCCAGCTCACCACCGGGACAGACATACTCTGGAAACACCATATATTTT
cdr3_aa: CASSPPGQTYSGNTIYF

clone_size: .
j_call: TRBJ1-5
cdr3_length: 13
d_call: .
v_call: TRBV7-9
cdr3_nt: TGTGCCAGCAGCTACTCAAGCGGGCAGCCCCAGCATTTT
cdr3_aa: CASSYSSGQPQHF

clone_size: .
j_call: TRBJ2-1
cdr3_length: 13
d_call: .
v_call: TRBV7-2
cdr3_nt: TGTGCCAGCAGCTTCCTGGGTAGAGGTGAGCAGTTCTTC
cdr3_aa: CASSFLGRGEQFF

clone_size: .
j_call: TRBJ1-6
cdr3_length: 14
d_call: .
v_call: TRBV6-1
cdr3_nt: TGTGCCAGCAGTGAAGAGTCAGTTAATTCACCCCTCCACTTT
cdr3_aa: CASSEESVNSPLHF

clone_size: .
j_call: TRBJ2-2
cdr3_length: 17
d_call: TRBD2
v_call: TRBV11-2
cdr3_nt: TGTGCCAGCAGCCCTAGAGCCCTAGCGGGAAGGACCGGGGAGCTGTTTTTT
cdr3_aa: CASSPRALAGRTGELFF

clone_size: .
j_call: TRBJ2-2
cdr3_length: 16
d_call: TRBD2
v_call: TRBV6-1
cdr3_nt: TGTGCCAGCAGTGGGATGGGACTAGCGCTCACCGGGGAGCTGTTTTTT
cdr3_aa: CASSGMGLALTGELFF

clone_size: once
j_call: TRBJ1-1
cdr3_length: 16
d_call: .
v_call: TRBV2
cdr3_nt: TGTGCCAGCAGTGATCAGCTAGGGGGTGCGAACACTGAAGCTTTCTTT
cdr3_aa: CASSDQLGGANTEAFF

clone_size: few
j_call: TRBJ2-1
cdr3_length: 15
d_call: TRBD1
v_call: TRBV7-3
cdr3_nt: TGTGCCAGCAGCCCTGGACAGGGCTTAGGGTCGGAGCAGTTCTTC
cdr3_aa: CASSPGQGLGSEQFF

clone_size: .
j_call: TRBJ2-5
cdr3_length: 15
d_call: .
v_call: TRBV7-9
cdr3_nt: TGTGCCAGCAGTCTTGGGAACAGCGAGCAAGAGACCCAGTACTTC
cdr3_aa: CASSLGNSEQETQYF

clone_size: .
j_call: TRBJ1-1
cdr3_length: 13
d_call: .
v_call: TRBV28
cdr3_nt: TGTGCCAGTCTCAGGGAATTGAACACTGAAGCTTTCTTT
cdr3_aa: CASLRELNTEAFF

clone_size: few
j_call: TRBJ1-2
cdr3_length: 11
d_call: .
v_call: TRBV2
cdr3_nt: TGTGCCAGCACTGTGGACTATGGCTACACCTTC
cdr3_aa: CASTVDYGYTF

clone_size: .
j_call: TRBJ2-5
cdr3_length: 15
d_call: .
v_call: TRBV7-9
cdr3_nt: TGTGCCAGCAGCCTTAGGGGGGACAGACAAGAGACCCAGTACTTC
cdr3_aa: CASSLRGDRQETQYF

clone_size: .
j_call: TRBJ2-5
cdr3_length: 13
d_call: TRBD1
v_call: TRBV11-2
cdr3_nt: TGTGCCAGCAATCGACAGGGGGGAGAGACCCAGTACTTC
cdr3_aa: CASNRQGGETQYF

clone_size: .
j_call: TRBJ2-3
cdr3_length: 16
d_call: .
v_call: TRBV19
cdr3_nt: TGTGCCAGTAGTCCCTCCGTCCGGACGTTCTCAGATACGCAGTATTTT
cdr3_aa: CASSPSVRTFSDTQYF

clone_size: .
j_call: TRBJ1-6
cdr3_length: 11
d_call: .
v_call: TRBV2
cdr3_nt: TGTGCCAGCAGGTTGGATTCACCCCTCCACTTT
cdr3_aa: CASRLDSPLHF

clone_size: .
j_call: TRBJ1-2
cdr3_length: 14
d_call: .
v_call: TRBV6-5
cdr3_nt: TGTGCCAGCAGTCTAGCAACAGAAAACTATGGCTACACCTTC
cdr3_aa: CASSLATENYGYTF

clone_size: .
j_call: TRBJ2-1
cdr3_length: 15
d_call: .
v_call: TRBV10-3
cdr3_nt: TGTGCCATCAGTGAGTCCCAACTAGTGCGTAATGAGCAGTTCTTC
cdr3_aa: CAISESQLVRNEQFF

clone_size: .
j_call: TRBJ2-5
cdr3_length: 16
d_call: TRBD1
v_call: TRBV30
cdr3_nt: TGTGCCTGGACAATTTCCCCCAACAGGGGAGCGGAGACCCAGTACTTC
cdr3_aa: CAWTISPNRGAETQYF

clone_size: .
j_call: TRBJ2-7
cdr3_length: 15
d_call: .
v_call: TRBV5-1
cdr3_nt: TGCGCCAGCAGCCTAGGGACAGTCGGGAGGTACGAGCAGTACTTC
cdr3_aa: CASSLGTVGRYEQYF

clone_size: .
j_call: TRBJ2-3
cdr3_length: 17
d_call: TRBD2
v_call: TRBV4-1
cdr3_nt: TGCGCCAGCAGCCAAGATAGGGCTAGCGGGAGCCCAGATACGCAGTATTTT
cdr3_aa: CASSQDRASGSPDTQYF

clone_size: .
j_call: TRBJ2-3
cdr3_length: 16
d_call: TRBD1
v_call: TRBV30
cdr3_nt: TGTGCCTGCAACCCGCCGGGGACAGGGACAACAGATACGCAGTATTTT
cdr3_aa: CACNPPGTGTTDTQYF

clone_size: .
j_call: TRBJ2-1
cdr3_length: 14
d_call: TRBD1
v_call: TRBV2
cdr3_nt: TGTGCCAGCAGTTCGGACAGGGGGACTAATGAGCAGTTCTTC
cdr3_aa: CASSSDRGTNEQFF

clone_size: once
j_call: TRBJ2-2
cdr3_length: 12
d_call: .
v_call: TRBV7-3
cdr3_nt: TGTGCCAGCAGCTCCTACACCGGGGAGCTGTTTTTT
cdr3_aa: CASSSYTGELFF

clone_size: .
j_call: TRBJ2-5
cdr3_length: 15
d_call: .
v_call: TRBV18
cdr3_nt: TGTGCCAGCTCACCTCCCGGGACTTCACAAGAGACCCAGTACTTC
cdr3_aa: CASSPPGTSQETQYF

clone_size: .
j_call: TRBJ1-2
cdr3_length: 15
d_call: .
v_call: TRBV19
cdr3_nt: TGTGCCAGTAGTAGGACGGTAGGGTCTGGATATGGCTACACCTTC
cdr3_aa: CASSRTVGSGYGYTF

clone_size: .
j_call: TRBJ1-1
cdr3_length: 14
d_call: .
v_call: TRBV5-1
cdr3_nt: TGCGCCAGCAGCTTCCGGGACAAGAACACTGAAGCTTTCTTT
cdr3_aa: CASSFRDKNTEAFF

clone_size: .
j_call: TRBJ2-4
cdr3_length: 13
d_call: .
v_call: TRBV6-4
cdr3_nt: TGTGCCAGCAGTGGGACAGCCGGAAACATTCAGTACTTC
cdr3_aa: CASSGTAGNIQYF

clone_size: once
j_call: TRBJ2-1
cdr3_length: 13
d_call: TRBD2
v_call: TRBV5-1
cdr3_nt: TGCGCCAGCAGACCCCCGGCGGGGGATGAGCAGTTCTTC
cdr3_aa: CASRPPAGDEQFF

clone_size: once
j_call: TRBJ1-3
cdr3_length: 14
d_call: .
v_call: TRBV6-6
cdr3_nt: TGTGCCAGCAGAGACTTAAGCTCTGGAAACACCATATATTTT
cdr3_aa: CASRDLSSGNTIYF

clone_size: .
j_call: TRBJ2-7
cdr3_length: 16
d_call: .
v_call: TRBV6-1
cdr3_nt: TGTGCCAGCAGTGAGGATTTGGGCCGACTAGGGTACGAGCAGTACTTC
cdr3_aa: CASSEDLGRLGYEQYF

clone_size: few
j_call: TRBJ2-5
cdr3_length: 15
d_call: .
v_call: TRBV15
cdr3_nt: TGTGCCACCAGCAGAGATCGAGGGGGGCAAGAGACCCAGTACTTC
cdr3_aa: CATSRDRGGQETQYF

clone_size: .
j_call: TRBJ1-1
cdr3_length: 14
d_call: .
v_call: TRBV7-2
cdr3_nt: TGTGCCAGCAGCCCACACACGACGGGGACTGAAGCTTTCTTT
cdr3_aa: CASSPHTTGTEAFF

clone_size: .
j_call: TRBJ2-7
cdr3_length: 14
d_call: TRBD1
v_call: TRBV19
cdr3_nt: TGTGCCAGTAGTGAGGACAGGTCTTCCTACGAGCAGTACTTC
cdr3_aa: CASSEDRSSYEQYF

clone_size: few
j_call: TRBJ1-2
cdr3_length: 13
d_call: .
v_call: TRBV7-9
cdr3_nt: TGTGCCAGCAGCTTGGTATCCGGGGTTGGCTACACCTTC
cdr3_aa: CASSLVSGVGYTF

clone_size: .
j_call: TRBJ2-7
cdr3_length: 16
d_call: TRBD2
v_call: TRBV4-1
cdr3_nt: TGCGCCAGCAGCCAAGCAACCGGGACTACCAAGTACGAGCAGTACTTC
cdr3_aa: CASSQATGTTKYEQYF

clone_size: .
j_call: TRBJ2-3
cdr3_length: 13
d_call: TRBD1
v_call: TRBV19
cdr3_nt: TGTGCCAGTAGTAGGGGGGACAGGGAGACGCAGTATTTT
cdr3_aa: CASSRGDRETQYF

clone_size: .
j_call: TRBJ1-5
cdr3_length: 14
d_call: .
v_call: TRBV6-4
cdr3_nt: TGTGCCAGCAGCCCCCGGGACGACAATCAGCCCCAGCATTTT
cdr3_aa: CASSPRDDNQPQHF

clone_size: .
j_call: TRBJ1-2
cdr3_length: 13
d_call: .
v_call: TRBV30
cdr3_nt: TGTGCCTGGAGCCGGGACACGGACTATGGCTACACCTTC
cdr3_aa: CAWSRDTDYGYTF

clone_size: .
j_call: TRBJ1-5
cdr3_length: 15
d_call: .
v_call: TRBV19
cdr3_nt: TGTGCCAGTAGTATCTTCAACAGGGAGAGGCAGCCCCAGCATTTT
cdr3_aa: CASSIFNRERQPQHF

clone_size: .
j_call: TRBJ2-1
cdr3_length: 13
d_call: .
v_call: TRBV11-2
cdr3_nt: TGTGCCAGCAGTTCTGGGACCGCGAATGAGCAGTTCTTC
cdr3_aa: CASSSGTANEQFF

clone_size: .
j_call: TRBJ1-2
cdr3_length: 12
d_call: TRBD1
v_call: TRBV2
cdr3_nt: TGTGCCAGCAGGACAGGGGGCTATGGCTACACCTTC
cdr3_aa: CASRTGGYGYTF

clone_size: .
j_call: TRBJ2-3
cdr3_length: 16
d_call: TRBD2
v_call: TRBV27
cdr3_nt: TGTGCCAGCACCCCGTGGGCGGGAGGGCCCTCAGATACGCAGTATTTT
cdr3_aa: CASTPWAGGPSDTQYF

clone_size: .
j_call: TRBJ2-7
cdr3_length: 14
d_call: .
v_call: TRBV9
cdr3_nt: TGTGCCAGCAGTACGGACATGGGGGCCTACGAGCAGTACTTC
cdr3_aa: CASSTDMGAYEQYF

clone_size: once
j_call: TRBJ2-3
cdr3_length: 14
d_call: TRBD2
v_call: TRBV6-1
cdr3_nt: TGTGCCAGCAGTGGCGGGGGAAGCACAGATACGCAGTATTTT
cdr3_aa: CASSGGGSTDTQYF

clone_size: .
j_call: TRBJ2-6
cdr3_length: 13
d_call: .
v_call: TRBV6-5
cdr3_nt: TGTGCCAGCGCCAGATCTGGGGCCAACGTCCTGACTTTC
cdr3_aa: CASARSGANVLTF

clone_size: few
j_call: TRBJ2-7
cdr3_length: 13
d_call: .
v_call: TRBV5-4
cdr3_nt: TGTGCCAGCAGCTTGGGTCATTACTACGAGCAGTACTTC
cdr3_aa: CASSLGHYYEQYF

clone_size: .
j_call: TRBJ1-2
cdr3_length: 15
d_call: TRBD1
v_call: TRBV7-9
cdr3_nt: TGTGCCAGCAGCTTAGACCGGACAGGAAGAGATGGCTACACCTTC
cdr3_aa: CASSLDRTGRDGYTF

clone_size: .
j_call: TRBJ1-4
cdr3_length: 13
d_call: .
v_call: TRBV19
cdr3_nt: TGTGCCAGTAGTATGATCAGGTTCGAAAAACTGTTTTTT
cdr3_aa: CASSMIRFEKLFF

clone_size: .
j_call: TRBJ2-3
cdr3_length: 15
d_call: TRBD2
v_call: TRBV9
cdr3_nt: TGTGCCAGCAGTGCCTTCAGCGGGAGGGCAGATACGCAGTATTTT
cdr3_aa: CASSAFSGRADTQYF

clone_size: .
j_call: TRBJ2-5
cdr3_length: 14
d_call: .
v_call: TRBV6-5
cdr3_nt: TGTGCCAGCAGTTTAAGCGTGTACCAAGAGACCCAGTACTTC
cdr3_aa: CASSLSVYQETQYF

clone_size: few
j_call: TRBJ2-7
cdr3_length: 14
d_call: .
v_call: TRBV28
cdr3_nt: TGTGCCAGCAGTTTGCCCCAGGGTGGGAACGAGCAGTACTTC
cdr3_aa: CASSLPQGGNEQYF

clone_size: .
j_call: TRBJ1-4
cdr3_length: 15
d_call: .
v_call: TRBV4-1
cdr3_nt: TGCGCCAGCAGCCCTTTCAGTAGAGGGGATGAAAAACTGTTTTTT
cdr3_aa: CASSPFSRGDEKLFF

clone_size: few
j_call: TRBJ1-2
cdr3_length: 13
d_call: TRBD1
v_call: TRBV18
cdr3_nt: TGTGCCAGCTCACCAACAGGGGAATATGGCTACACCTTC
cdr3_aa: CASSPTGEYGYTF